The clone carrying this T cell receptor beta chain came up a few times. The entry originates in a study of T cell changes during pregnancy in multiple sclerosis. Sequencing was performed with immunoSEQ multiplex PCR; in TCRdb, only in-frame clones are kept and a portion is missing. The table shows under 6,500 clones, with over 65% occurring only once. V was pared by 4 bases and J by 8 bases, with 14 bases between. The germline gives CDR1 MRHNA, CDR2 SNTAGT. The CDR3 spans 14 residues. The sequence derives from a female donor in good health, enrolled as a control in a pregnancy study. The V and J genes are TRBV6-4 and TRBJ2-2; weak D call: TRBD2 (5 bases). Sample: CD8+ T cells from peripheral blood mononuclear cells, taken in the second trimester of pregnancy. The CDR3 DNA sequence: TGTGCCAGCAGTGCTAATACGGACTTAGGGGAGCTGTTTTTT. Its translation is CASSANTDLGELFF.